The source of this TCR beta chain is a study of PD-1 blockade in classical Hodgkin lymphoma. Study-wide results and caveats: Patients with an early start, nivolumab under 1 year after ASCT, were excluded.

Germline V CDR1 and CDR2: SNHLY, FYNNEI. Trimming cost V 7 bases and J 11 bases, with 25 bases left between them. This CDR3 has 15 amino acids. As regards this clone: Antigen unknown.

All patients relapsed after autologous stem cell transplantation, and brentuximab vedotin exposure varied. Assay used: immunoSEQ multiplex PCR; TCRdb lists only in-frame clones, some missing. There are more than 70,000 clones in the sample; about nine tenths occur only once, and under 3% lies in the top ten. The chain is built from TRBV2 and TRBJ2-3, with TRBD1 as a possible D gene (5 bases). This sample comprised peripheral blood mononuclear cells (PBMCs), obtained before the second cycle of nivolumab. The receptor comes from a human donor with classical Hodgkin lymphoma. The CDR3 is CASITRTNLELGQYF. Here the CDR3 DNA reads TGTGCCAGCATTACCAGGACAAATCTCGAGTTAGGGCAGTATTTT.